This paragraph reports one T cell receptor (beta chain). Its matching antigen is unknown. Although they were nominally healthy when sampled, donors likely had unrecorded immune exposures. This entry belongs to a study of cytomegalovirus exposure and HLA in healthy donors. Whole-study results and caveats: Donors belonging to an Asian-associated ancestry cluster reportedly showed fewer N-insertions in productive TCRs than the 666-donor mean, according to what a later analysis found. Rarity held for most TCR sequences, but there were some public TCRs that occurred in many donors.

Trimming took 0 bases from V and 13 from J; bases not matched to a gene: 2. CDR1 is SGHNT and CDR2 is YENEEA in the germline V gene. The CDR3 sequence is 12 residues long. PCR was performed using 60 Vbeta and 13 Jbeta primers. Here immunoSEQ multiplex PCR was the method, and the copy in TCRdb shows in-frame clones only, minus some. This sample yields some 150,000 clones, of which more than 75% are seen a single time; under 4% belongs to the top ten. The chain joins TRBV11-3 to TRBJ1-1; 10 nucleotides line up with TRBD1. Source material: PBMCs. This receptor was identified in a human donor in good health. This CDR3 reads CASSLDGQGGFF. The CDR3 DNA reads TGTGCCAGCAGCTTAGATGGACAGGGGGGTTTCTTT.